The text below deals with one TCR beta chain. The data stem from a study of blood T cell repertoires in COVID-19. For the study at large: Sites across the United States, Italy and Spain contributed samples from acute and convalescent COVID-19. Sources were T cells, B-cell-depleted T cells, or PBMCs; the material itself was cDNA or gDNA.

Authors' data handling: Amplification of reference gene primers was used by the study to estimate nucleated cell counts. Sequencing used immunoSEQ multiplex PCR; TCRdb keeps in-frame clones, though not all of them. That table furnishes V, J and clone size, whereas the DNA furnished D and trimming. The data show 200,000 to 300,000 clones, around 87% seen once. V lost 3 bases and J lost 3; bases outside the gene matches: 3. Germline loops: CDR1 SGDLS, CDR2 YYNGEE. This CDR3 spans 14 amino acids. This receptor was obtained from a woman aged 60-70 years with COVID-19, enrolled during active disease. The sample consisted of peripheral blood. V usage is TRBV9 and J usage is TRBJ1-2, with 9 bases aligning to TRBD1. The CDR3 nucleotides read TGTGCCAGCAGCGATACAGGGGGCGACTATGGCTACACCTTC. This sequence encodes CASSDTGGDYGYTF.